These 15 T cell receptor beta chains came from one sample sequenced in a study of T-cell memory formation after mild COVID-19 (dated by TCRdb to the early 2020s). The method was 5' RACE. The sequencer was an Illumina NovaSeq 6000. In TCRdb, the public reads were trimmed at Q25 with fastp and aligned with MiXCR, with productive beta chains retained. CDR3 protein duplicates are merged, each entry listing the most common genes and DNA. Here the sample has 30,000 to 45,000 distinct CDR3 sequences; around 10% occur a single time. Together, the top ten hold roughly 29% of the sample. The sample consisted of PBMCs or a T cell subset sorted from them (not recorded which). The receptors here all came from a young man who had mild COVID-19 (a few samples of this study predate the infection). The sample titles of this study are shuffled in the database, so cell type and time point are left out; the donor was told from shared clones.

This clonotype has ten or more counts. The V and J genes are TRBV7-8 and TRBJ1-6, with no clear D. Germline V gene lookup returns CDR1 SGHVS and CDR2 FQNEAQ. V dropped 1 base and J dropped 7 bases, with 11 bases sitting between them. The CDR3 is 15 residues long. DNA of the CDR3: TGTGCCAGCAGCTTAGTCCGACATGGCAATTCACCCCTCCACTTT. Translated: CASSLVRHGNSPLHF.

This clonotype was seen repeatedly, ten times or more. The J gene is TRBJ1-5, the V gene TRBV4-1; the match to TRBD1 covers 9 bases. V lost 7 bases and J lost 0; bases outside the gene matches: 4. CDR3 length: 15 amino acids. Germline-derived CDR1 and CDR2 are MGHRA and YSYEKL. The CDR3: CASTRTGDSNQPQHF. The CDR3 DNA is TGCGCCAGCACCAGGACAGGGGATAGCAATCAGCCCCAGCATTTT.

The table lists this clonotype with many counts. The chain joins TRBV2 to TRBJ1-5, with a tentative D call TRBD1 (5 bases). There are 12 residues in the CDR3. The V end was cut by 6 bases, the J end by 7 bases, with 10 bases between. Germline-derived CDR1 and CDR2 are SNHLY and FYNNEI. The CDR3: CASSRVTQPQHF. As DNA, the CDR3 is TGTGCCAGCAGCAGGGTCACCCAGCCCCAGCATTTT.

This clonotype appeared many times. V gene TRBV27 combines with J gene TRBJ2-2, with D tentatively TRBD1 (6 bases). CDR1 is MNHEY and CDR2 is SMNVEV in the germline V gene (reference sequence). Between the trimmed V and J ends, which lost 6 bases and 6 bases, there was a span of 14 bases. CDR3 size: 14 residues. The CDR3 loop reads CASSRNRESGELFF. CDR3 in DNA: TGTGCCAGCAGCCGAAACAGGGAATCCGGGGAGCTGTTTTTT.

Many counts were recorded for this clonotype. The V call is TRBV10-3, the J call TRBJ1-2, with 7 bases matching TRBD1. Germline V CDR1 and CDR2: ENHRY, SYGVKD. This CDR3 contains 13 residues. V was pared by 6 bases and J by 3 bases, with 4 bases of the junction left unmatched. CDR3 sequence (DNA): TGTGCCATCAGAGCCGGGACAGACTATGGCTACACCTTC. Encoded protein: CAIRAGTDYGYTF.

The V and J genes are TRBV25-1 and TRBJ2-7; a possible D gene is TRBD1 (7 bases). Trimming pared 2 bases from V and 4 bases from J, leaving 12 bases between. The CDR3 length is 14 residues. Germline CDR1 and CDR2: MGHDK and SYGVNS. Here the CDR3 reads CASSEAGQRYEQYF. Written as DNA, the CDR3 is TGTGCCAGCAGTGAAGCGGGACAGCGTTACGAGCAGTACTTC.

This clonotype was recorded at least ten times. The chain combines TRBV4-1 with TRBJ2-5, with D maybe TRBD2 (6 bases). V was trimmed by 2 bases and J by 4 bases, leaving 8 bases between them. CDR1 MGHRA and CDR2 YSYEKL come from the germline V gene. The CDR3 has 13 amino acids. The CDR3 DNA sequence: TGCGCCAGCAGCCAATGGAGGGGAGAGACCCAGTACTTC. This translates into CASSQWRGETQYF.

CDR3 sequence (DNA): TGTGCCAGCAGTCATACAGGGGGCGGGACTGAAGCTTTCTTT. It codes for CASSHTGGGTEAFF. V and J are TRBV12-3 or TRBV12-4 and TRBJ1-1; 9 positions agree with TRBD1. The trim removed 5 bases at V and 5 bases at J, leaving 6 bases unmatched. The CDR3 has 14 residues.

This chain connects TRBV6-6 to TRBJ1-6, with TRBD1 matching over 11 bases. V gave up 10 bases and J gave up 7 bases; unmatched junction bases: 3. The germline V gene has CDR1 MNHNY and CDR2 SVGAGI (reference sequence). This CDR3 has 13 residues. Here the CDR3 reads CATGQGANSPLHF. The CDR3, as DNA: TGTGCCACTGGACAGGGGGCGAATTCACCCCTCCACTTT.

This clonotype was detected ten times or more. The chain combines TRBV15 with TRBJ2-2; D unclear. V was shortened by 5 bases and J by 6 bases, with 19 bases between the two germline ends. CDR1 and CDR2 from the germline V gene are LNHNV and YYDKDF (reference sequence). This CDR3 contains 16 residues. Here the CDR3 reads CATSAPEPKTAGELFF. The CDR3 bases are TGTGCCACCAGCGCCCCGGAACCAAAGACGGCCGGGGAGCTGTTTTTT.

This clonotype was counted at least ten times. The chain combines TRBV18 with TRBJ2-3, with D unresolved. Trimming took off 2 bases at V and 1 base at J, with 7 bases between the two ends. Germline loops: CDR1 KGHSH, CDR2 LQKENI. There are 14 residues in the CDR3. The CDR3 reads CASSPGIRTDTQYF. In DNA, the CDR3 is TGTGCCAGCTCACCAGGGATCCGCACAGATACGCAGTATTTT.

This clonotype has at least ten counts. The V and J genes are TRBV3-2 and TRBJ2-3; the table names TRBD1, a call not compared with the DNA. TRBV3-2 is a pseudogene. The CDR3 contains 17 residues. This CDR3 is CASSQHLGTGGADTQYF. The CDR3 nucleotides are TGTGCCAGCAGCCAACACCTCGGGACAGGGGGAGCCGATACGCAGTATTTT.

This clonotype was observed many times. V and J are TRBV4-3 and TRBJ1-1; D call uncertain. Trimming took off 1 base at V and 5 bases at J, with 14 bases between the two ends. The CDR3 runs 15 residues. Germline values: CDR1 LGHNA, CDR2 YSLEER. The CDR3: CASSQGPGSRTEAFF. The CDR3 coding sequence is TGCGCCAGCAGCCAAGGTCCGGGGAGTAGGACTGAAGCTTTCTTT.

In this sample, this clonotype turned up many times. DNA of the CDR3: TGTGCCAGCAGCTTAGGCGGGGGGACTTCGGGGGAGCAGTACTTC. Protein sequence: CASSLGGGTSGEQYF. The chain combines TRBV7-2 with TRBJ2-7, with TRBD2 matching over 8 bases. The germline CDR1 and CDR2 sequences are SGHTA and FQGNSA. J gave up 7 bases and V 1 base, and 9 bases lay outside the gene matches. This CDR3 is 15 amino acids long.

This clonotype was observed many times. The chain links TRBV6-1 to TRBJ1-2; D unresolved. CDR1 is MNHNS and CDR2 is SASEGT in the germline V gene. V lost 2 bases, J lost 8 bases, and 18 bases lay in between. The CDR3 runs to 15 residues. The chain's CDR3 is CASSELVATPAGYTF. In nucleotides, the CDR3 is TGTGCCAGCAGTGAATTAGTGGCCACACCGGCCGGCTACACCTTC.